The present entry profiles one T cell receptor (beta chain) with its context. Its antigen remains undetermined. No much larger clone exists at a distance of one base, and base qualities are not known. From the cysteine through the phenylalanine, the CDR3 covers 15 amino acids. Only the CDR3 DNA is retained, 45 bases long and in frame from the first base. V is shortened by 0 bases, J by 4 bases, and the region joining them spans 10 bases. The germline V gene supplies CDR1 LGHNA and CDR2 YSLEER. The immunoSEQ Assay, a bias-controlled multiplex PCR, was used to amplify TCRbeta CDR3 regions from genomic DNA. The source study handled its data this way. The number of nucleated cells in each sample was estimated by amplification of reference gene primers within the assay. Sequence reads were collapsed and filtered to measure the absolute abundance of every unique TCRbeta CDR3 rearrangement. Productive Simpson clonality was computed per sample as the square root of Simpson's diversity index over productive rearrangements. In its TCRdb copy, this immuneACCESS table keeps in-frame sequences only and misses some clones. Where compared with another copy, unresolved V genes explain less than half of these, and the others have no known cause. V and J calls and clone size are those listed in that table; D and trimming were worked out from the DNA. This sample has 200,000 to 300,000 clones in its table, and more than 75% of those were observed once. In total, the top ten clones hold under 9% of the sample.

Each collaborating institution followed its own protocols to collect whole blood in K2EDTA tubes. For TCRbeta analysis, collaborators shipped samples as frozen whole blood, isolated PBMCs, or DNA extracted from either of those sample types. The entry originates in a study of blood T cell repertoires in COVID-19 (dated by TCRdb to about 2020). As for the study more broadly: Collaborator samples came from the United States, Italy and Spain and covered acute and convalescent phases of COVID-19. Where available, HLA class I and class II types were obtained from metadata supplied by the sample provider rather than from assay-based typing. The dataset comprised deeply sampled blood TCRbeta repertoires from subjects exposed to, actively infected with, or recovered from COVID-19. The repertoires were released in a freely available public database meant as a resource for research on the immune response to SARS-CoV-2. The samples were drawn from two sources: the first 160 participants of the ongoing ImmuneRACE study, and 1,200 or so subjects contributed by 6 global collaborators. The material from the prospective study consisted of cDNA or gDNA derived from T cells, B-cell-depleted T cells, or PBMCs. Nearly every sample came with metadata listing a de-identified subject ID, COVID-19 status, age in years and sex.

Study-wide findings and limitations: How much clinical and demographic metadata was included differed by source and by participant, and the metadata was provided uncurated.

This clonotype was sampled from a woman aged 70-85 years with active or convalescent COVID-19. Material: peripheral blood. The chain joins TRBV4-3 to TRBJ2-1; the D segment could be TRBD1, given 6 matching bases. The CDR3 in this case is CASSQEADRYNEQFF. The DNA sequence is TGCGCCAGCAGCCAAGAGGCTGACAGGTACAATGAGCAGTTCTTC.